Listed here are 8 T cell receptor beta chains from one sample, sequenced in a study of beta chain features in type 1 diabetes. Expressed TCRB transcripts were sequenced because the isolated RNA had all been reverse transcribed beforehand. Profiling relied on immunoSEQ multiplex PCR, and the TCRdb table lists in-frame clones only, not all of them. The sample includes hundreds of thousands of clones, over 9.5% seen only once; the top ten take 0.04% to 0.05%. The sequenced sample consisted of naive CD4+ T cells from blood. The receptors originated from a young woman in good health.

The J gene is TRBJ2-3, the V gene TRBV27, with D perhaps TRBD1 (6 bases). V dropped 5 bases and J dropped 3 bases, with 9 bases sitting between them. Germline values: CDR1 MNHEY, CDR2 SMNVEV (reference sequence). This CDR3 has 13 residues. CDR3 sequence reads: CASSAQGTDTQYF. CDR3 nucleotide sequence: TGTGCCAGCAGTGCCCAGGGGACAGATACGCAGTATTTT.

The rearrangement joins TRBV5-6 to TRBJ1-2; D is ambiguous. The CDR3 contains 15 residues. In germline, CDR1 is SGHDT, CDR2 YYEEEE. V lost 0 bases and J lost 4, with 13 bases in between. DNA of the CDR3: TGTGCCAGCAGCTTGGGGCCAACCATTACCTATGGCTACACCTTC. It encodes CASSLGPTITYGYTF.

This clone was counted only a few times. The V gene is TRBV6-4, the J gene TRBJ2-1; no reliable D call. The CDR3 runs to 12 residues. The germline V and J ends were trimmed by 5 bases and 10 bases, with 12 bases remaining between them. Germline CDR1 MRHNA, CDR2 SNTAGT. As DNA, the CDR3 is TGTGCCAGCAGTCACCAGACCAGCGAGCAGTTCTTC. Translated, it gives CASSHQTSEQFF.

Details on this clone: Other nucleotide sequences in the sample specify the same CDR3. As DNA, the CDR3 is TGTGCCAGCAGCTTCCCGGACAGGGGCACTGAAGCTTTCTTT. Amino acids: CASSFPDRGTEAFF. This chain links TRBV7-2 with TRBJ1-1, with 9 nucleotides matching TRBD1. This CDR3 region has 14 residues. Germline V gene data show CDR1 as SGHTA and CDR2 as FQGNSA. Germline trimming cut 3 bases from V and 4 bases from J; bases unmatched to any gene: 3.

A few counts support this clone. Other DNA sequences within the sample encode an identical CDR3. This chain connects TRBV10-3 to TRBJ2-3; D unresolved. The CDR3 spans 11 residues. The V gene's germline CDR1 is ENHRY and CDR2 SYGVKD. The V and J ends lost 0 bases and 6 bases respectively, with 1 base between them. CDR3 nucleotide sequence: TGTGCCATCAGTGAGTCCGATACGCAGTATTTT. Residues: CAISESDTQYF.

The V call is TRBV30, the J call TRBJ2-7; D unclear. This CDR3 spans 14 amino acids. Germline-derived CDR1 and CDR2 are GTSNPN and SVGIG (reference sequence). Trimming left V 3 bases short and J 0 bases short, with 12 bases between. The CDR3 DNA reads TGTGCCTGGAGGGTACTCGGTAACTCCTACGAGCAGTACTTC. Its translation is CAWRVLGNSYEQYF.

This clone has a handful of counts. The chain couples TRBV10-3 to TRBJ2-1; maybe TRBD2 (7 bases). Trimming cost V 0 bases and J 7 bases, with 16 bases left between them. The CDR3 length is 16 residues. CDR1 and CDR2 (germline): ENHRY, SYGVKD. The CDR3 protein is CAISESVGGARNEQFF. CDR3 nucleotides: TGTGCCATCAGTGAGTCAGTTGGGGGGGCGAGGAATGAGCAGTTCTTC.

V is TRBV27 and J is TRBJ2-2; D uncertain. Germline loops: CDR1 MNHEY, CDR2 SMNVEV (reference sequence). Trimming left V 3 bases short and J 5 bases short, with 13 bases between. The CDR3 runs to 15 residues. CDR3 in DNA: TGTGCCAGCAGTTTTAAAGCAGGCAAGACCGGGGAGCTGTTTTTT. Protein: CASSFKAGKTGELFF.